A selection of T cell receptor beta chains follows, all from one sample in a study of response to subunit inactivated influenza vaccine. TCRdb recomputed calls from the RT-PCR reads with MiXCR, one row per CDR3 protein. Here the sample spans 500,000 to 550,000 distinct CDR3 sequences, approximately 7.6% being singletons. The material sequenced was PBMCs from blood, taken roughly 24 months after vaccination. The receptors come from a man between 50 and 69 years old who received an inactivated influenza vaccine. Each CDR3 is given with its conserved first and last residue. The D gene is left open where the match is weak. Not every row has a clone size; where given, it reads once, few, many or a size class.

d_gene	v_gene	j_gene	abundance	CDR3nt	CDR3aa
TRBD1	TRBV7-2	TRBJ2-2	few	TGTGCCAGCAGCGCCGGACAGGGGAACACCGGGGAGCTGTTTTTT	CASSAGQGNTGELFF
-	TRBV25-1	TRBJ1-1	many	TGTGCCAGCAGGATAGGTACTGAAGCTTTCTTT	CASRIGTEAFF
-	TRBV4-3	TRBJ1-2	few	TGCGCCAGCAGCCAGAACCTGGGGGGGCTTGAGTATGGCTACACCTTC	CASSQNLGGLEYGYTF
-	TRBV12-3/TRBV12-4	TRBJ1-5	many	TGTGCCAGCAGCCAGGACTCCGGAGGGGGGCCCCAGCATTTT	CASSQDSGGGPQHF
TRBD2	TRBV5-1	TRBJ2-3	many	TGCGCCAGCAGCTTGCCCCGCGGGGGGGTGATAGATACGCAGTATTTT	CASSLPRGGVIDTQYF
-	TRBV28	TRBJ2-7	-	TGTGCCAGCAATCCGGACAGACAAGAGCAGTACTTC	CASNPDRQEQYF
TRBD2	TRBV5-1	TRBJ2-1	many	TGCGCCAGCAGCCCGGGACTAGCGTCAAACAATGAGCAGTTCTTC	CASSPGLASNNEQFF
TRBD1	TRBV6-2/TRBV6-3	TRBJ2-7	many	TGTGCCAGCACCAGAAGACAGGGTTCAGCAGGGCAGTACTTC	CASTRRQGSAGQYF
-	TRBV5-1	TRBJ1-3	-	TGCGCCAGCAGCTTGGGACCGCCGGGAGCTGGAAACACCATATATTTT	CASSLGPPGAGNTIYF
-	TRBV28	TRBJ2-4	-	TGTGCCAGCAGGTCCCGGCGGGGAAACATTCAGTACTTC	CASRSRRGNIQYF
-	TRBV4-3	TRBJ2-1	-	TGCGCCAGCAGCCGAGGACTTGTGAATGAGCAGTTCTTC	CASSRGLVNEQFF
TRBD1	TRBV5-1	TRBJ2-7	-	TGCGCCAGCAGCTTTCTTGGGGGTCAGGGGGCCTCCTACGAGCAGTACTTC	CASSFLGGQGASYEQYF
-	TRBV12-5	TRBJ2-2	few	TGTGCTAGTGGTCGGGATAACACCGGGGAGCTGTTTTTT	CASGRDNTGELFF
-	TRBV4-2	TRBJ2-4	few	TGTGCCAGCAGCCAAGAGAAGGGAACAGGGAATTACAAAAACATTCAGTACTTC	CASSQEKGTGNYKNIQYF
TRBD1	TRBV5-6	TRBJ1-1	-	TGTGCCAGCAGCTTGTGGACAGGGGGCGCCACTGAAGCTTTCTTT	CASSLWTGGATEAFF
-	TRBV5-6	TRBJ1-5	many	TGTGCCAGCAGCTTGCGGTTGGGACTCAATAGCAATCAGCCCCAGCATTTT	CASSLRLGLNSNQPQHF
-	TRBV7-2	TRBJ1-6	many	TGTGCCAGCAGCACCGCCCCAGGGGCCTATAATTCACCCCTCCACTTT	CASSTAPGAYNSPLHF
TRBD1	TRBV5-1	TRBJ2-7	-	TGCGCCAGCAGCTTGGCCATTGTCCGGACAGGGCTAAACGAGCAGTACTTC	CASSLAIVRTGLNEQYF
TRBD1	TRBV4-2	TRBJ2-2	few	TGTGCCAGCAGCCAAGACAGGGGGCTAATAGGGGAGCTGTTTTTT	CASSQDRGLIGELFF
TRBD1	TRBV12-3/TRBV12-4	TRBJ1-4	-	TGTGCCAGCAGTTCTGGGACAGGGAGAAATGAAAAACTGTTTTTT	CASSSGTGRNEKLFF
-	TRBV21-1	TRBJ2-2	-	TGTGCCAGCAGCATTGACAGGTTCCCCGGGGAGCTGTTTTTT	CASSIDRFPGELFF
-	TRBV12-3/TRBV12-4	TRBJ1-2	few	TGTGCCAGCACAGGGGTAAACTATGGCTACACCTTC	CASTGVNYGYTF
-	TRBV4-3	TRBJ1-1	-	TGCGCCAGCAGCGAAGACAGGTACACTGAAGCTTTCTTT	CASSEDRYTEAFF
-	TRBV20-1	TRBJ1-6	few	TGCAGTGCTAGGATTGGGGAGAATAATTCACCCCTCCACTTT	CSARIGENNSPLHF
-	TRBV15	TRBJ1-5	-	TGTGCCACCAGCAGAGTGGGGGGTTTTCAGCCCCAGCATTTT	CATSRVGGFQPQHF
-	TRBV5-6	TRBJ1-4	few	TGTGCCAGCGGATTCCTCGGGACCACTAATGAAAAACTGTTTTTT	CASGFLGTTNEKLFF
-	TRBV12-3/TRBV12-4	TRBJ2-1	few	TGTGCCAGCAGTTTGGGGCAGGTAGGGACCAATGAGCAGTTCTTC	CASSLGQVGTNEQFF
TRBD1	TRBV11-2	TRBJ2-7	many	TGTGCCAGCAGCTTAGTGGGGACAGGGGGATACGAGCAGTACTTC	CASSLVGTGGYEQYF
TRBD2	TRBV4-1	TRBJ2-5	few	TGCGCCAGCAGCCAAGCTCGGGGGGGGCGAGAAGAGACCCAGTACTTC	CASSQARGGREETQYF
-	TRBV5-5	TRBJ1-4	few	TGTGCCAGCAGCTGGCCGGGACTGGGGGATGAAAAACTGTTTTTT	CASSWPGLGDEKLFF
TRBD1	TRBV12-3/TRBV12-4	TRBJ2-3	few	TGTGCCAGCAGTAGGACAGGGAAGAATACGCAGTATTTT	CASSRTGKNTQYF
TRBD1	TRBV7-2	TRBJ2-3	many	TGTGCCAGCAGTCCACAGGGGGCCGCAGATACGCAGTATTTT	CASSPQGAADTQYF
-	TRBV5-1	TRBJ2-1	many	TGCGCCAGCAGCTTGCTAGGGACAAGTAATGAGCAGTTCTTC	CASSLLGTSNEQFF
-	TRBV28	TRBJ1-2	few	TGTGCCAGCAGTTTATCTCAAGGGCAGACAAGCGGCTACACCTTC	CASSLSQGQTSGYTF
-	TRBV29-1	TRBJ2-3	-	TGCAGCGTTGAAGGGATAGGGGATACGCAGTATTTT	CSVEGIGDTQYF
-	TRBV7-2	TRBJ2-1	-	TGTGCCAGCAGTCCTGACTTCGGCTCCTACAATGAGCAGTTCTTC	CASSPDFGSYNEQFF
TRBD1	TRBV6-1	TRBJ2-2	-	TGTGCCAGCAGTACGTCCAGGGGGAGGAACACCGGGGAGCTGTTTTTT	CASSTSRGRNTGELFF
TRBD2	TRBV11-1	TRBJ2-1	many	TGTGCCAGCAGCGTAGCGGGAGAGGTCGGTGAGCAGTTCTTC	CASSVAGEVGEQFF
TRBD2	TRBV27	TRBJ2-7	-	TGTGCCAGCAGTTTAATCGGACTAGCGGGAGCTTACGAGCAGTACTTC	CASSLIGLAGAYEQYF
-	TRBV5-1	TRBJ2-2	-	TGCGCCAGCAGCGAGACAAAGGGGGAGCTGTTTTTT	CASSETKGELFF
TRBD2	TRBV3-1	TRBJ2-1	-	TGTGCCAGCAGCCGCGCTAGCGGGAGAGGGAATGAGCAGTTCTTC	CASSRASGRGNEQFF
TRBD2	TRBV29-1	TRBJ2-5	-	TGCAGCGTTGCAGATGCGGGGGTCAGCGAGACCCAGTACTTC	CSVADAGVSETQYF
-	TRBV12-3/TRBV12-4	TRBJ1-5	-	TGTGCCAGCAGTTTTATGCGAGGATATCAGCCCCAGCATTTT	CASSFMRGYQPQHF
TRBD1	TRBV6-1	TRBJ2-7	few	TGTGCCAGCAGACCCGGACAGGAGGCCAACTACGAGCAGTACTTC	CASRPGQEANYEQYF
-	TRBV3-1	TRBJ1-5	-	TGTGCCAGCAGCCAACTAACACCGGGACTAGCGGGAGTAAGGACAGATACGCAGCATTTT	CASSQLTPGLAGVRTDTQHF
TRBD2	TRBV15	TRBJ2-3	many	TGTGCCACCAGCAGGCTAGCGGAAGTCACAGATACGCAGTATTTT	CATSRLAEVTDTQYF
-	TRBV6-1	TRBJ1-2	-	TGTGCCAGCAGTGAGACCGGGACCGAAGACTATGGCTACACCTTC	CASSETGTEDYGYTF
TRBD1	TRBV20-1	TRBJ1-6	few	TGCAGTGCTAGACATATCACCGGGACAGGGGGAAGCTCCTATAATTCACCCCTCCACTTT	CSARHITGTGGSSYNSPLHF
-	TRBV29-1	TRBJ1-1	many	TGCAGCGTTGATAGACACCAGAACACTGAAGCTTTCTTT	CSVDRHQNTEAFF
-	TRBV7-9	TRBJ1-1	few	TGTGCCAGCAGCTTAGCTTCAAACAAGAACACTGAAGCTTTCTTT	CASSLASNKNTEAFF
-	TRBV27	TRBJ2-1	-	TGTGCCAGCAGGAGGGGGGCAACCTACAATGAGCAGTTCTTC	CASRRGATYNEQFF
-	TRBV9	TRBJ1-1	few	TGTGCCAGCAGCTCCAGGGTTTTCGGCACTGAAGCTTTCTTT	CASSSRVFGTEAFF
-	TRBV28	TRBJ2-7	-	TGTGCCAGCAGTTTAATCTGGCAGGGCGTTCAGTTC	CASSLIWQGVQF